Reported below is one TCR beta chain. Its antigen is currently unknown. CDR3 length equals 13 residues. Germline CDR1 is LGHNA and CDR2 is YSLEER. V lost 3 bases to trimming and J lost 7 bases, with 12 bases between them. Data came from immunoSEQ multiplex PCR; TCRdb stores just in-frame clones and leaves some out. The sample carries around 23,000 clones, roughly 87% recorded once. This entry is derived from a study of lymphopenia after photon versus proton radiotherapy. Whole-study findings and limits: Post-nadir TCR diversity decline inversely tracked overall survival among those who died. After lymphocyte nadir, photon-treated repertoires showed oligoclonal expansion, especially CD8+ Temra. Authors raise, but do not show, better survival with proton therapy. Relative stability marked proton patients; photon patients lost diversity and naive cells.

The clonotype comes from a middle-aged man with gastric cancer. This specimen was peripheral blood, taken from a patient treated with photon-based radiotherapy. The chain uses TRBV4-3 and TRBJ1-1; D is unclear. Here the CDR3 reads CASSHEWGYEAFF. CDR3 DNA sequence: TGCGCCAGCAGCCACGAATGGGGTTATGAAGCTTTCTTT.